This TCR beta chain originates from a study of long-term antiretroviral therapy in people with HIV. Study-level points and caveats: There were no data on ART adherence, viral resistance or therapy changes, a gap that limits inferences about post-ART repertoire changes.

In the case of this clone: As yet, its antigen is unknown.

V gave up 0 bases and J gave up 7 bases, with 9 bases separating them. The germline V gene has CDR1 SGHTA and CDR2 FQGTGA. This CDR3 comprises 13 residues. Run at survey level, the immunoSEQ assay was version v3.0. Sequenced by immunoSEQ multiplex PCR; TCRdb stores in-frame clones only, minus some. The repertoire holds tens of thousands of clones, with more than 75% as singletons. This receptor was obtained from a woman aged 25 to 39 with HIV. This rearrangement joins TRBV7-3 to TRBJ1-2; TRBD1 might be the D (6 bases). Sequencing used unsorted PBMCs, obtained around 2.7 years before starting antiretroviral therapy. The CDR3 region is CASSLTVRGGYTF. The DNA for the CDR3 is TGTGCCAGCAGCTTAACGGTCAGGGGTGGCTACACCTTC. Looking up the rest from reference TRBV7-3 and TRBJ1-2 gives the full variable domain: GAGVSQTPSNKVTEKGKYVELRCDPISGHTALYWYRQSLGQGPEFLIYFQGTGAADDSGLPNDRFFAVRPEGSVSTLKIQRTERGDSAVYLCASSLTVRGGYTFGSGTRLTVV.